This TCR beta chain was observed in a study of blood T cell repertoires in COVID-19. Looking at the study overall: Samples representing acute and convalescent COVID-19 were sourced from the United States, Italy and Spain. Nucleic acid was either cDNA or gDNA, and it came from T cells, B-cell-depleted T cells, or PBMCs.

The CDR3 is 15 amino acids. CDR1 and CDR2 (germline): MNHEY, SVGAGI. Unmatched junction bases numbered 7, after V lost 7 bases and J lost 0 bases. Generated by immunoSEQ multiplex PCR, the TCRdb table keeps only in-frame clones and is missing some. Among 65,000 to 95,000 clones, around 80% were seen once, and the ten largest hold approximately 40%. This TCR came from a man aged 55 to 69 with COVID-19, enrolled during active disease. Sequences were obtained from peripheral blood. V is TRBV6-5 and J is TRBJ1-1, with TRBD1 identical over 8 bases. CDR3 coding DNA: TGTGCCAGCACCGGAACGACAGGGGTGAACACTGAAGCTTTCTTT. This codes for CASTGTTGVNTEAFF.